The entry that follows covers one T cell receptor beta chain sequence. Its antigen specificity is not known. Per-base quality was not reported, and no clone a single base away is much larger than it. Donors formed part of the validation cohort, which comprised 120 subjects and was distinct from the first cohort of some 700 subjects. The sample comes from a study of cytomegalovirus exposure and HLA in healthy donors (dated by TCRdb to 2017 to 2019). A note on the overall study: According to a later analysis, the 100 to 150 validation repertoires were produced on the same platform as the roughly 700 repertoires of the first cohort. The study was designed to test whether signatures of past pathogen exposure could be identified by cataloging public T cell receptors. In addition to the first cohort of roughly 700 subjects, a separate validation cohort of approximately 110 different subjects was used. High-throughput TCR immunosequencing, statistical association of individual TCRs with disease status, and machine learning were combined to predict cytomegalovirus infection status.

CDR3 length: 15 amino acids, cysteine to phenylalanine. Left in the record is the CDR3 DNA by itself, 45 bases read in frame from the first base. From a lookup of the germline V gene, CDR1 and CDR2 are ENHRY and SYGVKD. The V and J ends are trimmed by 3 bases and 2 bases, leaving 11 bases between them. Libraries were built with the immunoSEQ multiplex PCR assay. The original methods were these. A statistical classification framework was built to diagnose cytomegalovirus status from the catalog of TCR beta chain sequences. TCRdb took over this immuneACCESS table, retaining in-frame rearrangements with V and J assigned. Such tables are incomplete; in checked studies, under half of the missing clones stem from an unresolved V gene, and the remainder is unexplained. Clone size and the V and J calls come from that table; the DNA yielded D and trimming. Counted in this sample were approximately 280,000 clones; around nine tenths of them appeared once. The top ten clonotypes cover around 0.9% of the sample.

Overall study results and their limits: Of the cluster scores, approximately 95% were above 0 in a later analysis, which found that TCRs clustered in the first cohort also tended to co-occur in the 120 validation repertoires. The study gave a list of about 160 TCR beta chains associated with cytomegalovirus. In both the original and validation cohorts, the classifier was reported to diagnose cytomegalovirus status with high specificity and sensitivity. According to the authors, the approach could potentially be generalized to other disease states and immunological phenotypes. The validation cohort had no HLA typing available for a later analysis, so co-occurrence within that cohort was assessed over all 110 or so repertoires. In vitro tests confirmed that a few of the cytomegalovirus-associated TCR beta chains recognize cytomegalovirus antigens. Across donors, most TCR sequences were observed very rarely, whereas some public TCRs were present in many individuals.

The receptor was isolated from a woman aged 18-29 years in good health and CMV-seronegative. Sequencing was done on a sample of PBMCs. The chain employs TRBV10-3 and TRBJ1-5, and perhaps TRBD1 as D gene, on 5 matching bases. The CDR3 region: CAISDRGMGNQPQHF. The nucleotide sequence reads TGTGCCATCAGTGATCGGGGGATGGGCAATCAGCCCCAGCATTTT.